The rows below give T cell receptor beta chains drawn from one sample of a study of early T cells in non-severe SARS-CoV-2 infection. TCRdb re-called the 5' RACE reads through MiXCR, storing one row per CDR3 protein. The table shows 64,000 or so distinct CDR3 sequences, with around 11% occurring only once. Here the sequenced sample was whole blood, taken at baseline. The source is an adult who was a healthcare worker with PCR-confirmed SARS-CoV-2 infection or an uninfected control (not recorded which). The CDR3 runs from the conserved cysteine through the conserved F or W. Each record gives: D gene, V gene, CDR3 protein. D genes are given only for firm matches.

D gene: TRBD2; V gene: TRBV20-1; CDR3 protein: CSALSGGRIDTQYF
D gene: -; V gene: TRBV7-8; CDR3 protein: CASSLAVGLKGTQYF
D gene: TRBD1; V gene: TRBV5-6; CDR3 protein: CASSAQTGQANYGYTF
D gene: -; V gene: TRBV6-6; CDR3 protein: CASSGGTLVGDTQYF
D gene: -; V gene: TRBV7-2; CDR3 protein: CASSARPLSQETQYF
D gene: -; V gene: TRBV20-1; CDR3 protein: CSARDERSSYNEQFF
D gene: -; V gene: TRBV6-1; CDR3 protein: CASSGHGYTF
D gene: TRBD2; V gene: TRBV25-1; CDR3 protein: CASSEISGGAKNEQFF
D gene: -; V gene: TRBV10-1; CDR3 protein: CASSRGLQETQYF
D gene: TRBD1; V gene: TRBV7-8; CDR3 protein: CASSPRTGRTYGYTF
D gene: -; V gene: TRBV7-7; CDR3 protein: CASSTEPVSYNEQFF
D gene: TRBD1; V gene: TRBV6-1; CDR3 protein: CASSEVTGDNSPLHF
D gene: -; V gene: TRBV19; CDR3 protein: CASSAGTQNNQPQHF
D gene: TRBD1; V gene: TRBV10-3; CDR3 protein: CATQGAGEAFF
D gene: -; V gene: TRBV5-4; CDR3 protein: CASSLAIRGGFDEQFF
D gene: TRBD1; V gene: TRBV12-5; CDR3 protein: CASALSTGTAYGYTF
D gene: -; V gene: TRBV7-6; CDR3 protein: CASSLGSGGQPTHNEKLFF
D gene: TRBD1; V gene: TRBV29-1; CDR3 protein: CSVRQGAEQYF
D gene: -; V gene: TRBV5-1; CDR3 protein: CASSPLIGGEKLFF
D gene: -; V gene: TRBV6-1; CDR3 protein: CASSVSETEAFF
D gene: TRBD1; V gene: TRBV9; CDR3 protein: CASSVATGAYEQYF
D gene: -; V gene: TRBV29-1; CDR3 protein: CSVVTGISEAFF
D gene: -; V gene: TRBV7-9; CDR3 protein: CASSLNEGSTEAFF
D gene: -; V gene: TRBV10-3; CDR3 protein: CAIRGSGEKLFF
D gene: -; V gene: TRBV20-1; CDR3 protein: CSASRGRDFSQPQHF
D gene: -; V gene: TRBV11-2; CDR3 protein: CASSEDRTHGAQYF
D gene: -; V gene: TRBV4-3; CDR3 protein: CASSQDRGKGPQHF
D gene: -; V gene: TRBV3-1; CDR3 protein: CASSRDLASSYEQYF
D gene: -; V gene: TRBV5-1; CDR3 protein: CASSLIPGKAQETQYF
D gene: -; V gene: TRBV15; CDR3 protein: CATSRDTGKGIEQFF
D gene: TRBD1; V gene: TRBV19; CDR3 protein: CASSIWTGRNNEKLFF
D gene: -; V gene: TRBV29-1; CDR3 protein: CSVEKGTGTDTQYF
D gene: -; V gene: TRBV18; CDR3 protein: CASSPSLGSFSYNEQFF
D gene: TRBD2; V gene: TRBV2; CDR3 protein: CASSEPWAGGVETQYF
D gene: TRBD2; V gene: TRBV5-1; CDR3 protein: CASKTSAAETQYF
D gene: -; V gene: TRBV20-1; CDR3 protein: CSARDWRTAKNTEAFF
D gene: -; V gene: TRBV12-2; CDR3 protein: CASRFSGRAKNYGYTF
D gene: -; V gene: TRBV10-3; CDR3 protein: CAISEGSEKLFF
D gene: TRBD1; V gene: TRBV20-1; CDR3 protein: CSASGTGHTQYF
D gene: TRBD1; V gene: TRBV19; CDR3 protein: CASSIDRGYEQYF
D gene: -; V gene: TRBV4-3; CDR3 protein: CASSQDRGDTYEQYF
D gene: -; V gene: TRBV12-3/TRBV12-4; CDR3 protein: CASMRRGQVNIQYF
D gene: -; V gene: TRBV6-5; CDR3 protein: CASRSVLGAGELFF
D gene: -; V gene: TRBV7-2; CDR3 protein: CASSLVVRGRQYF
D gene: -; V gene: TRBV20-1; CDR3 protein: CSASIPGGQPQHF
D gene: -; V gene: TRBV6-5; CDR3 protein: CASPPRGAQGDTQYF
D gene: -; V gene: TRBV11-2; CDR3 protein: CASSLRNGISIDTGELFF
D gene: TRBD2; V gene: TRBV11-3; CDR3 protein: CASSSAPLAGGFGGELFF
D gene: -; V gene: TRBV12-3/TRBV12-4; CDR3 protein: CASSLAGFSGLNTEAFF
D gene: -; V gene: TRBV6-2/TRBV6-3; CDR3 protein: CASSPPTEQYF
D gene: TRBD2; V gene: TRBV20-1; CDR3 protein: CSARVPSGFTYEQYF
D gene: -; V gene: TRBV6-6; CDR3 protein: CASSYIQGSGGYTF
D gene: -; V gene: TRBV18; CDR3 protein: CASSPSYQETQYF
D gene: -; V gene: TRBV7-2; CDR3 protein: CASSLAGQKNEKLFF
D gene: -; V gene: TRBV20-1; CDR3 protein: CSASRSNEQFF
D gene: -; V gene: TRBV29-1; CDR3 protein: CSVGGGYQPQHF
D gene: -; V gene: TRBV21-1; CDR3 protein: CASSKKGALARNTQYF